This is a list of T cell receptor beta chains from one sample in a study of shared clonotypes between healthy human individuals. The method was immunoSEQ multiplex PCR; TCRdb's version includes in-frame clones alone and lacks a portion of them. Seen here are a few million clones, around 90% observed once, and the top ten hold 0.37%. The sample taken for sequencing was naive CD4+ T cells from PBMCs. Receptors originate from a man between 18 and 35 years old in good health. Some clones in this sample may be carry-over from other donors' samples. Both conserved end residues are part of each CDR3. The D gene is left open where the match is weak. Size tells how often a clone was seen (once, few, many) or the class of an expanded clone, and some rows leave it out.

>.|TRBV5-1|TRBD1|TRBJ2-7
TGCGCCAGCAGCAAGGACAGGTGGCCCTACGAGCAGTACTTC
CASSKDRWPYEQYF
>.|TRBV6-1|.|TRBJ2-7
TGTGCCAGCAGTGAAGCGGCTTTTGGGCTCTACGAGCAGTACTTC
CASSEAAFGLYEQYF
>once|TRBV5-1|.|TRBJ2-7
TGCGCCAGCAGCTGGGACGGCAACTCCTACGAGCAGTACTTC
CASSWDGNSYEQYF
>.|TRBV28|.|TRBJ2-7
TGTGCCAGCAGTCCATGGGAACCCGAGCAGTACTTC
CASSPWEPEQYF
>.|TRBV10-1|.|TRBJ2-7
TGCGCCAGCAGTGAGCAGGGGCTCCCCTCCGAGCAGTACTTC
CASSEQGLPSEQYF
>.|TRBV28|TRBD2|TRBJ2-1
TGTGCCAGTAAGACTAGCGGGAGGTATGAGCAGTTCTTC
CASKTSGRYEQFF
>.|TRBV5-1|TRBD1|TRBJ2-2
TGCGCCAGCTCCGACAGGGGGTCTTTGGTCGGGGAGCTGTTTTTT
CASSDRGSLVGELFF
>.|TRBV10-3|TRBD1|TRBJ1-2
TGTGCCACCAGGGGGCTTTTTTCGGGTGGCTACACCTTC
CATRGLFSGGYTF
>.|TRBV18|.|TRBJ2-2
TGTGCCAGCTCACCATTTACGGGCAGACCGGGAGCCGGGGAGCTGTTTTTT
CASSPFTGRPGAGELFF
>.|TRBV2|TRBD2|TRBJ2-2
TGTGCCAGCAGTGACCGACTAGCGGGAGAGGCCGGGGAGCTGTTTTTT
CASSDRLAGEAGELFF
>.|TRBV28|TRBD1|TRBJ2-7
TGTGCCAGCAGCTCGACCGGGACAGGTTACGAGCAGTACTTC
CASSSTGTGYEQYF
>.|TRBV9|.|TRBJ1-2
TGTGCCAGCAGCAACAGGGATCTGGACTATGGCTACACCTTC
CASSNRDLDYGYTF
>.|TRBV9|TRBD2|TRBJ2-1
TGTGCCAGCACCACCGGGACTAACTACAATGAGCAGTTCTTC
CASTTGTNYNEQFF
>once|TRBV5-1|TRBD2|TRBJ2-7
TGCGCCAGCAGCTTCGACCCCGGGAGGACTAGCGGGACTAAGCAGTACTTC
CASSFDPGRTSGTKQYF
>once|TRBV6-1|.|TRBJ1-6
TGTGCCAGCAAAAGCCTGAGCTCCTATAATTCACCCCTCCACTTT
CASKSLSSYNSPLHF
>.|TRBV27|.|TRBJ2-6
TGTGCCAGCAGTCGGATCCCAAGCGCCGGGGCCAACGTCCTGACTTTC
CASSRIPSAGANVLTF
>.|TRBV27|TRBD2|TRBJ2-2
TGTGCCAGTCAGCGGACTAGATACACCGGGGAGCTGTTTTTT
CASQRTRYTGELFF